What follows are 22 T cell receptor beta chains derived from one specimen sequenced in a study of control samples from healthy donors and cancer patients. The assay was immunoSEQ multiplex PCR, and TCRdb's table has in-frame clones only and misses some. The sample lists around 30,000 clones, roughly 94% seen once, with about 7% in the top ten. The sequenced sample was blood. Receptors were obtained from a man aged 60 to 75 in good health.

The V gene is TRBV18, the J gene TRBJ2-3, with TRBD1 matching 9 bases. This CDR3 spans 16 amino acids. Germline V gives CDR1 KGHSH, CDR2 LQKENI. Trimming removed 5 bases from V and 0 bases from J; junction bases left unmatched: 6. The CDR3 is CASSTGQGVSTDTQYF. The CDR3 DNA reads TGTGCCAGCTCAACGGGACAGGGTGTGAGCACAGATACGCAGTATTTT.

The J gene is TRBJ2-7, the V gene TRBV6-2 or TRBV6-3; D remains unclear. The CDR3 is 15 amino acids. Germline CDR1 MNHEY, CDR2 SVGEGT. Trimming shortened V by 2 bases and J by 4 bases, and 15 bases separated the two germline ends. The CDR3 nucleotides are TGTGCCAGCAGTTACAGGTTCGAGCTTGAATACGAGCAGTACTTC. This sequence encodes CASSYRFELEYEQYF.

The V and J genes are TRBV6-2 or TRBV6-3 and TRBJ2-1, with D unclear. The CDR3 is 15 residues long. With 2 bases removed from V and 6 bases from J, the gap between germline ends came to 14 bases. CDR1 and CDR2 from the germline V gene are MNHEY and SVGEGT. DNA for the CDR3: TGTGCCAGCAGTTACCTTGGGCAACGCTTCAATGAGCAGTTCTTC. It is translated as CASSYLGQRFNEQFF.

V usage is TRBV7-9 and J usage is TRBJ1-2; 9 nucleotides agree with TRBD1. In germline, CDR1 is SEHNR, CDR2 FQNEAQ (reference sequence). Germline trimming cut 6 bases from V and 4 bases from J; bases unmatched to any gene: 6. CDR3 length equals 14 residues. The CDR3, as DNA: TGTGCCAGCAGACCACAGGGGGCCGGCTATGGCTACACCTTC. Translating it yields CASRPQGAGYGYTF.

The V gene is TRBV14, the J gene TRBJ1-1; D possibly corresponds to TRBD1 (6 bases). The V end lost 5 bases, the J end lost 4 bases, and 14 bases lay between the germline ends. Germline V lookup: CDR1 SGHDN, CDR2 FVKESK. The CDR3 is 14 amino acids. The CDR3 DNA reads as TGTGCCAGCAGCACCACACAGGGTTTCACTGAAGCTTTCTTT. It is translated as CASSTTQGFTEAFF.

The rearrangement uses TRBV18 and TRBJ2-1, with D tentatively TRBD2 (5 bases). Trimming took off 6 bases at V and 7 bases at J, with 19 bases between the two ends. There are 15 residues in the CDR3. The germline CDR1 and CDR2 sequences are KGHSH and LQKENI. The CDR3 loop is CASSHLEASGNEQFF. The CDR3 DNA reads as TGTGCCAGCTCCCACTTAGAGGCTTCGGGAAATGAGCAGTTCTTC.

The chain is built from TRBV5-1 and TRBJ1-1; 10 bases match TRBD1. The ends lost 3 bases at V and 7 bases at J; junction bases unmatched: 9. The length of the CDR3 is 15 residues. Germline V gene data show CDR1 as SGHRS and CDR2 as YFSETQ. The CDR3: CASSSSPGTGVEAFF. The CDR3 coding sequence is TGCGCCAGCAGCTCGAGTCCCGGGACAGGGGTTGAAGCTTTCTTT. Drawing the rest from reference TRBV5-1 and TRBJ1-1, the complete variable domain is KAGVTQTPRYLIKTRGQQVTLSCSPISGHRSVSWYQQTPGQGLQFLFEYFSETQRNKGNFPGRFSGRQFSNSRSEMNVSTLELGDSALYLCASSSSPGTGVEAFFGQGTRLTVV.

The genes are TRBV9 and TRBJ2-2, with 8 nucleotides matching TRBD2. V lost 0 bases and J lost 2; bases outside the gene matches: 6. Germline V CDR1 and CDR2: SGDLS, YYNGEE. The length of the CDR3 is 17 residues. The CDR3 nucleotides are TGTGCCAGCAGCGTAGGAACGGGGGGGCGCAACACCGGGGAGCTGTTTTTT. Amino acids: CASSVGTGGRNTGELFF.

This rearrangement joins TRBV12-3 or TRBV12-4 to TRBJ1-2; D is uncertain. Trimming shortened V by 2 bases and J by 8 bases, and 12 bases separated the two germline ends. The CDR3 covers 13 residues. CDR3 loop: CASSLKVMGGYTF. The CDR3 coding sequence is TGTGCCAGCAGTTTAAAGGTCATGGGAGGCTACACCTTC.

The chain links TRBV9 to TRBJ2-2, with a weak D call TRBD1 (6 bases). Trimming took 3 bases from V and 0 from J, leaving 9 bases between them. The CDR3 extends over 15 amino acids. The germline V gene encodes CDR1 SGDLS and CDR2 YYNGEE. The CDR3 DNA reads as TGTGCCAGCAGCGCGGACAGCGCGAACACCGGGGAGCTGTTTTTT. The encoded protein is CASSADSANTGELFF.

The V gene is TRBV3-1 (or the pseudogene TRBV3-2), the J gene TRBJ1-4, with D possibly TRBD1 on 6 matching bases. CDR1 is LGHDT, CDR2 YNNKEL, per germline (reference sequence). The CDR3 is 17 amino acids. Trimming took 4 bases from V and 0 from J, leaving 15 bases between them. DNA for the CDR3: TGTGCCAGCAGCCGGGCTTTGGGGGCGGCAACTAATGAAAAACTGTTTTTT. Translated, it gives CASSRALGAATNEKLFF.

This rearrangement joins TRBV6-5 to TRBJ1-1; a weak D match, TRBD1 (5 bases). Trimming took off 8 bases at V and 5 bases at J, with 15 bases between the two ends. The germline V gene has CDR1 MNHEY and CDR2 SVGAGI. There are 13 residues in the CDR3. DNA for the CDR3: TGTGCCAGCTTTACCGGGACGGAGACTGAAGCTTTCTTT. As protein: CASFTGTETEAFF.

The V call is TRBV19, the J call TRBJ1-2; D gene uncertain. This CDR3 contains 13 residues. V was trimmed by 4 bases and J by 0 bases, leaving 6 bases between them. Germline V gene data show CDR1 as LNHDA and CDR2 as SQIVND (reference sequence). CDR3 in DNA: TGTGCCAGTAGTAAACAGACTAACTATGGCTACACCTTC. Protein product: CASSKQTNYGYTF.

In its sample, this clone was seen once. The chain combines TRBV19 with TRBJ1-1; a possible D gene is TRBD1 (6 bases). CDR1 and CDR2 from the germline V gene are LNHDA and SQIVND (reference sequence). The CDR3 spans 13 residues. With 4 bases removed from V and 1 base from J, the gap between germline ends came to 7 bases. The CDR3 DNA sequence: TGTGCCAGTAGTAGGGGACAGAACACTGAAGCTTTCTTT. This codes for CASSRGQNTEAFF.

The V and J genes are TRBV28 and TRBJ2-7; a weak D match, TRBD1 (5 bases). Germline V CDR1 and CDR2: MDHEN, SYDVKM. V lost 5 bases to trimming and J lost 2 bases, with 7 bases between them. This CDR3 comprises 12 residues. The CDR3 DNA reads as TGTGCCAGCAGTCCGGACACCTACGAGCAGTACTTC. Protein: CASSPDTYEQYF.

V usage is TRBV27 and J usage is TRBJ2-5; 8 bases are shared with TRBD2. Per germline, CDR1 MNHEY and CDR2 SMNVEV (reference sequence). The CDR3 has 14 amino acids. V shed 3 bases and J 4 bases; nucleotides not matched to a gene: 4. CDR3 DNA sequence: TGTGCCAGCAGTTTTTCCGGGACTAGAGAGACCCAGTACTTC. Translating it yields CASSFSGTRETQYF.

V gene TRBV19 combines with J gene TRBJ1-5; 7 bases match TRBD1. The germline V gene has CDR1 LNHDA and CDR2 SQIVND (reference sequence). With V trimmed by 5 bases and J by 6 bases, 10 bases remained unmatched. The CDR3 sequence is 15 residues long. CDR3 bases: TGTGCCAGTAGTCCCCAAGACAGGGACGGTCAGCCCCAGCATTTT. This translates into CASSPQDRDGQPQHF.

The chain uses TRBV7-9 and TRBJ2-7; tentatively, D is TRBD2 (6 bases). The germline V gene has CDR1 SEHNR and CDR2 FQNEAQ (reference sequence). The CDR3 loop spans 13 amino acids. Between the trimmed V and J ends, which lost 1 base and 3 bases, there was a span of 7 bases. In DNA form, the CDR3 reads TGTGCCAGCAGCTTAGTCGGGGGCTACGAGCAGTACTTC. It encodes CASSLVGGYEQYF.

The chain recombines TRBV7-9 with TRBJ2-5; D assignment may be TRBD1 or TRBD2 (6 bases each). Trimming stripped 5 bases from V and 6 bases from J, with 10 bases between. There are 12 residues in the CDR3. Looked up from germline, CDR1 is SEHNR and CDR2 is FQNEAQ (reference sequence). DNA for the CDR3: TGTGCCAGCAGCGATGGGGGGCAGACCCAGTACTTC. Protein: CASSDGGQTQYF.

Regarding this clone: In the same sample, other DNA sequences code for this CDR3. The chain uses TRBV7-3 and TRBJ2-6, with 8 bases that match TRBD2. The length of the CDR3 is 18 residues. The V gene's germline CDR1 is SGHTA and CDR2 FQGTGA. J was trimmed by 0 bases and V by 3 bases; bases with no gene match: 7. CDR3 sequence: CASSLGGGTVSGANVLTF. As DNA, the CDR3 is TGTGCCAGCAGCTTGGGCGGGGGGACCGTCTCTGGGGCCAACGTCCTGACTTTC.

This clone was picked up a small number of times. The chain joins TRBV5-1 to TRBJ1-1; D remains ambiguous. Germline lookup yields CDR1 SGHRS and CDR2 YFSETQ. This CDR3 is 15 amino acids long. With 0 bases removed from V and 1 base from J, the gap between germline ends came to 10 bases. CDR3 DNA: TGCGCCAGCAGCTTGGGAAGAGGAACGAACACTGAAGCTTTCTTT. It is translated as CASSLGRGTNTEAFF.

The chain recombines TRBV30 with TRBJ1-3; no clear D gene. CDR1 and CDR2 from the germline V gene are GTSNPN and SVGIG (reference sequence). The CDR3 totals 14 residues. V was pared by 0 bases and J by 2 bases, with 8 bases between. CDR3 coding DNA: TGTGCCTGGAGTGTTATAGGGCCTGGAAACACCATATATTTT. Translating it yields CAWSVIGPGNTIYF.